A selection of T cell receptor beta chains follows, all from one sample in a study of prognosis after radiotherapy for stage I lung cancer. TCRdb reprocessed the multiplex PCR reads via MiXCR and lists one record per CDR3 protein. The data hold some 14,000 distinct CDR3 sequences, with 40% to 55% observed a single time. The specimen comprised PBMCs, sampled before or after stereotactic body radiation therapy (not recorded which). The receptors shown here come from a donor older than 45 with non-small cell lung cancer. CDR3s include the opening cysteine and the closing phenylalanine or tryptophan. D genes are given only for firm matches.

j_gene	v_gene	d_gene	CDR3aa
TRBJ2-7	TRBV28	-	CACSLCNYEQYF
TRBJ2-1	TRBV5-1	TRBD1	CASSGGTGITYNEQFF
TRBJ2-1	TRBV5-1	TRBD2	CASNPPQSETAGGNYNEQFF
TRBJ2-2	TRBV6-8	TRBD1	CASSRRTGSTGELFF
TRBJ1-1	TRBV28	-	CASSFSRLNTEAFF
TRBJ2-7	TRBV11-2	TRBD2	CASSLAGTTYEQYF
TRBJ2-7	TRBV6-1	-	CASSPTTNYEQYF
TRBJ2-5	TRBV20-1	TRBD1	CSARTFPGQGQETQYF
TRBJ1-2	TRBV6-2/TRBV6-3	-	CASSEPGRGYTF
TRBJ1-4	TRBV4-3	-	CASSQDRAANEKLFF
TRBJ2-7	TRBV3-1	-	CASSQYSGDAYEQYF
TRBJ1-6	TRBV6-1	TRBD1	CASSKTTGAPGSPLHF
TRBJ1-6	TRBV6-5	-	CASSYKRGGNSPLHF
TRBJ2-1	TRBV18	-	CTSSPPYNVQFF
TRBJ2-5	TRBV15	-	CATSGFEGETQYF
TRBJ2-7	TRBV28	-	CASSLSGNQYF
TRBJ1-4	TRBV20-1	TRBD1	CSAPGGTVLNEKLFF
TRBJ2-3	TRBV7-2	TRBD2	CASSTGLAGITDTQYF
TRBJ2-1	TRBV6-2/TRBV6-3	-	CASSYSTVYNEQFF
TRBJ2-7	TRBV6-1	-	CAIRYEQYF
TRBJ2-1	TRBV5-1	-	CASSLGRVMGNEQFF
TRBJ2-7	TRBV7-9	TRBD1	CASSPTGGGYEQYF
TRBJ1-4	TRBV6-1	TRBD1	CASSSDRVGATNEKLFF
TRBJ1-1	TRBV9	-	CASSARLDLDTEAFF
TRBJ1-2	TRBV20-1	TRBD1	CSASVKQGRNYGYTF
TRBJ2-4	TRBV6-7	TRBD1	CASSYWTGGGPAKNIQYF